This note documents a single T cell receptor beta chain sequence. This sample is part of a study of blood T cell repertoires in COVID-19. Study-wide context: Some COVID-19 samples were acute and others convalescent; all came from the United States, Italy and Spain. From T cells, B-cell-depleted T cells, or PBMCs came the material, which was cDNA or gDNA.

In terms of age and location, participants ranged from roughly 18 to 90 years and lived in under 30 US areas. Participant-given clinical history determined each cohort assignment. The table came from immunoSEQ multiplex PCR; TCRdb's copy has only in-frame clones and leaves some out. This table has around 230,000 clones, 86% appearing once. CDR3 length equals 15 residues. Trimming removed 6 bases from V and 6 bases from J; junction bases left unmatched: 10. Germline CDR1 MNHEY, CDR2 SVGAGI. The source of this sequence is a middle-aged woman with acute COVID-19. The chain has TRBV6-5 and TRBJ1-5; 8 positions match TRBD1. The sequencing input was PBMCs or T cells enriched from blood (not recorded which). In nucleotides, the CDR3 is TGTGCCAGCAGGACCTCAGGGGGCACGGTTCAGCCCCAGCATTTT. As protein: CASRTSGGTVQPQHF.